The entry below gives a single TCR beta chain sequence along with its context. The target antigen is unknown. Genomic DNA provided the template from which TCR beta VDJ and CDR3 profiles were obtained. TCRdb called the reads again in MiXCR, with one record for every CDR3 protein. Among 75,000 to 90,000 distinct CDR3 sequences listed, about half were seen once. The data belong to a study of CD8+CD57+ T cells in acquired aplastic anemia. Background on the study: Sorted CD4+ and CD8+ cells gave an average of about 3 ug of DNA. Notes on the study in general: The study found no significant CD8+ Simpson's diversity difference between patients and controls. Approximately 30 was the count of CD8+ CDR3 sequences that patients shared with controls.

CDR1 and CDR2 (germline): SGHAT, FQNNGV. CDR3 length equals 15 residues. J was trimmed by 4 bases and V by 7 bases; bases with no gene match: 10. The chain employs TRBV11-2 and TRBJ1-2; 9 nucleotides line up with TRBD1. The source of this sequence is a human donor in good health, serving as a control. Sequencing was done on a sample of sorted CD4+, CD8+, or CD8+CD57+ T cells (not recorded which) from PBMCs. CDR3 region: CASTPGQGFRYGYTF. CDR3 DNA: TGTGCCAGCACTCCGGGACAGGGCTTCCGCTATGGCTACACCTTC.